This record looks at one TCR beta chain sequence and its context. These data are taken from a study of T cell responses to AZD1222 COVID-19 vaccine. Some clones are missing from TCRdb's copy, which holds only in-frame ones; the method was immunoSEQ multiplex PCR. The sample contains approximately 150,000 clones, more than 85% of which appear only once. V lost 4 bases and J 3 bases, leaving 37 bases between the germline ends. The CDR3 length is 22 residues. CDR1 is MDHEN and CDR2 is SYDVKM in the germline V gene. The chain links TRBV28 to TRBJ2-7, with D perhaps being TRBD1 or TRBD2 (6 bases each). This specimen consisted of peripheral blood, obtained 28 days after the second AZD1222 dose. The sequence was collected from an adult who received the AZD1222 COVID-19 vaccine. CDR3 sequence: CASSSSFKWDGRGSKGGYEQYF. CDR3 DNA: TGTGCCAGCAGTTCATCCTTCAAATGGGACGGTCGGGGTTCCAAGGGGGGCTACGAGCAGTACTTC. Full variable domain (missing parts from reference TRBV28 and TRBJ2-7): DVKVTQSSRYLVKRTGEKVFLECVQDMDHENMFWYRQDPGLGLRLIYFSYDVKMKEKGDIPEGYSVSREKKERFSLILESASTNQTSMYLCASSSSFKWDGRGSKGGYEQYFGPGTRLTVT.